This T cell receptor (beta chain) was recovered during a study of T cells after yellow fever vaccination. This clonotype was recorded a few times. As TCR cDNA was made by 5'RACE template switching, a universal primer site and UMIs were added. In TCRdb, the 5' RACE reads were re-called with MiXCR into one record per CDR3 protein. The profile shows roughly 520,000 distinct CDR3 sequences, 21% of them singletons. This CDR3 has 17 amino acids. The V gene's germline CDR1 is MGHRA and CDR2 YSYEKL. Trimming shortened V by 1 base and J by 4 bases, and 17 bases separated the two germline ends. The origin of this receptor is a man between 18 and 35 years old who received the YFV17D yellow fever vaccine. The sequences come from PBMCs, collected about 21 days after the first yellow fever vaccination. V usage is TRBV4-1 and J usage is TRBJ1-5, with D possibly matching TRBD1 (5 bases). For the CDR3, the DNA is TGCGCCAGCAGCCAAGTTTATGTGGGGCAAAGGAATCAGCCCCAGCATTTT. Translation: CASSQVYVGQRNQPQHF.